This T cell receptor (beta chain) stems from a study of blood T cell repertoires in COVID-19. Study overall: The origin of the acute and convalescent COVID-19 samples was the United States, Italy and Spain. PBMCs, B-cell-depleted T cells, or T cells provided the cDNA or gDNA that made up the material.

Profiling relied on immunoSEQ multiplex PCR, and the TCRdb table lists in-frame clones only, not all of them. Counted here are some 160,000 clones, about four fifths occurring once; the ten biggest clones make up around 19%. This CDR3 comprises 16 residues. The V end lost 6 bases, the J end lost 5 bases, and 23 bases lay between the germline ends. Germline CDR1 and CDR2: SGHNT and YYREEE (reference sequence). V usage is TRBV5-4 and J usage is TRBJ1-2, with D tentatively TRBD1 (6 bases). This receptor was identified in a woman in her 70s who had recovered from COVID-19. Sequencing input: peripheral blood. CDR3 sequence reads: CASTTGGGIRAYGYTF. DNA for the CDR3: TGTGCCAGCACAACGGGGGGCGGGATCAGGGCTTATGGCTACACCTTC.